This T cell receptor beta chain was sequenced for a study of blood T cell repertoires in COVID-19. Turning to the study itself: The United States, Italy and Spain supplied acute and convalescent COVID-19 samples. Sample material is recorded as cDNA or gDNA derived from T cells, B-cell-depleted T cells, or PBMCs.

As originally analysed: By means of reference gene primer amplification, nucleated cell counts were estimated. TCRdb's copy holds only in-frame clones and misses some; the assay was immunoSEQ multiplex PCR. From that table come the V and J calls and clone size; the DNA was used to work out D and trimming. Among hundreds of thousands of clones listed, around 91% were seen once. Cohorts were determined from participant-reported clinical history. This CDR3 region has 13 residues. V trimming: 5 bases; J trimming: 7 bases; junction bases outside the gene matches: 8. Germline V gives CDR1 SGHTA, CDR2 FQGTGA.

The clonotype originates from a man between 18 and 29 years old who had recovered from COVID-19. Sequences were obtained from PBMCs or T cells enriched from blood (not recorded which). This chain uses TRBV7-3 with TRBJ2-7, with 7 positions matching TRBD2. CDR3 in amino acids: CASSQGLDGEQYF. CDR3 bases: TGTGCCAGCAGCCAAGGACTAGACGGTGAGCAGTACTTC. The full variable domain, with the rest looked up from reference TRBV7-3 and TRBJ2-7, is GAGVSQTPSNKVTEKGKYVELRCDPISGHTALYWYRQSLGQGPEFLIYFQGTGAADDSGLPNDRFFAVRPEGSVSTLKIQRTERGDSAVYLCASSQGLDGEQYFGPGTRLTVT.